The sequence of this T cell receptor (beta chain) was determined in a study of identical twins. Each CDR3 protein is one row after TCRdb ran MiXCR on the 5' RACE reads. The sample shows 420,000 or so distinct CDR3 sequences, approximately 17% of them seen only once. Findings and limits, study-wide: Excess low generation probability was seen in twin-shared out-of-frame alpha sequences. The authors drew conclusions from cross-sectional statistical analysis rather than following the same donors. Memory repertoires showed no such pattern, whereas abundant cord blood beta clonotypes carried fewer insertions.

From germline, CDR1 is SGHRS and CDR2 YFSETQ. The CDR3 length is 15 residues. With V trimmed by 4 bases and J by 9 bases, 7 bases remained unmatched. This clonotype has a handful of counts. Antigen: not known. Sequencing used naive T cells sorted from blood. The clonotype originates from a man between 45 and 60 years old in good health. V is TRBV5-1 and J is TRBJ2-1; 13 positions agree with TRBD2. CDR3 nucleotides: TGCGCCAGCAGCCCCGGACTAGCGGGAGATGGTGAGCAGTTCTTC. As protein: CASSPGLAGDGEQFF.